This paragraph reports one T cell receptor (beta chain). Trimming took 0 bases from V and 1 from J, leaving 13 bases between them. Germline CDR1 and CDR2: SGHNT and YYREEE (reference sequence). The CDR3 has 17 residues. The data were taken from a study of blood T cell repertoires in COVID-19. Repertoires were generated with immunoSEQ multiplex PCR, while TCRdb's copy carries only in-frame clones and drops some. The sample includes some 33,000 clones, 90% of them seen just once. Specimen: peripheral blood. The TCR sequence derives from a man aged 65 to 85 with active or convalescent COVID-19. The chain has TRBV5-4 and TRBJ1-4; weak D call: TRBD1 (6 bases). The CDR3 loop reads CASSLAGAGETNEKLFF. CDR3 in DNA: TGTGCCAGCAGCTTGGCCGGGGCAGGGGAAACTAATGAAAAACTGTTTTTT.